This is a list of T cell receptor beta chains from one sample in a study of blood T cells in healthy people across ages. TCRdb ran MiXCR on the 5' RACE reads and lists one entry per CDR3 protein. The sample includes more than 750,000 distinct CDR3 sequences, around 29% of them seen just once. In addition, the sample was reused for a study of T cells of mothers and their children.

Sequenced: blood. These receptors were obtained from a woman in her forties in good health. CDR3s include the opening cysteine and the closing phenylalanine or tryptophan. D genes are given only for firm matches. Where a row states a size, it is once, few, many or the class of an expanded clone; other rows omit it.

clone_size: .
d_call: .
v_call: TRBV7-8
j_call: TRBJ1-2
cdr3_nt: TGTGCCAGCAGCCCGCAGCGGGGGGACTACACCTTC
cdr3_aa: CASSPQRGDYTF

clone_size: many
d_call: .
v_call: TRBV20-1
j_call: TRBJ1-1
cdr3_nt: TGCAGTGCTAGAGACTCCGGGCTCGAACTTTTCTCTATGAACACTGAAGCTTTCTTT
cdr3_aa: CSARDSGLELFSMNTEAFF

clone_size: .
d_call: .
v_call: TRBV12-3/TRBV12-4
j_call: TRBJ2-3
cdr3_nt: TGTGCCAGCGGGTCTTCGAGCACAGATACGCAGTATTTT
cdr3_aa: CASGSSSTDTQYF

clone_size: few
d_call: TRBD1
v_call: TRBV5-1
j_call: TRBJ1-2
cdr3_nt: TGTGCCAGCAGCTACAGGGGTAATGGCTACACCTTC
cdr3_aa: CASSYRGNGYTF

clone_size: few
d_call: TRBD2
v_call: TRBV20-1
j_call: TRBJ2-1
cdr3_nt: TGCAGTGCTAGCGGACTAGCGGGGGTTTCGAGTGAGCAGTTCTTC
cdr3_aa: CSASGLAGVSSEQFF

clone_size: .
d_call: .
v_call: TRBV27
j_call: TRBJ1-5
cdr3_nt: TGTGCCAGCAGTCCCCCAGGGTGGAGTAATCAGCCCCAGCATTTT
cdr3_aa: CASSPPGWSNQPQHF

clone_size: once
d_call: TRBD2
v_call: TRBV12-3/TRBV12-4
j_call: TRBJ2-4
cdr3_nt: TGTGCCAGCAGTTTAGCGGCCGCGGGGGTGGGCAAAAACATTCAGTACTTC
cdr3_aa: CASSLAAAGVGKNIQYF

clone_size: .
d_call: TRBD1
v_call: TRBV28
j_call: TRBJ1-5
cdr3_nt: TGTGCCAGCACTCGGACAGGGGGGTACAATCAGCCCCAGCATTTT
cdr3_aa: CASTRTGGYNQPQHF

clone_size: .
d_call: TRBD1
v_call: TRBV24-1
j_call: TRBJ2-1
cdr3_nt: TGTGCCACCAGTGAGTGGACAGGTACCTACAATGAGCAGTTCTTC
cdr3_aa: CATSEWTGTYNEQFF

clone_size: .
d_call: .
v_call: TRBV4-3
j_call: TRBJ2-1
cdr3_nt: TGCGCCAGCAGCCAAGATCTGGGTTATGAGCAGTTCTTC
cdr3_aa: CASSQDLGYEQFF

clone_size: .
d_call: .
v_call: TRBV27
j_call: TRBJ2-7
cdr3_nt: TGTGCCAGCAGTTTAATAGACAGGACCTACGAGCAGTACTTC
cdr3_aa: CASSLIDRTYEQYF

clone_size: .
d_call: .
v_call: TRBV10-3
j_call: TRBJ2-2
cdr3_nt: TGTGCCATCAGCAACGCCGGGACCCCCGTTAACGCCGGGGAGCTGTTTTTT
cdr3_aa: CAISNAGTPVNAGELFF

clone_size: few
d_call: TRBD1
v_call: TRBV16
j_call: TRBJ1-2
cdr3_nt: TGTGCCAGCAGCCAATCTTCCGGGACAGGGGGCAATGGCTACACCTTC
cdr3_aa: CASSQSSGTGGNGYTF

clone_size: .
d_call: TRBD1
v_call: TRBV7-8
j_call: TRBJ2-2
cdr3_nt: TGTGCCAGCAGCATCCTGACAGGGAGAAACACCGGGGAGCTGTTTTTT
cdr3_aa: CASSILTGRNTGELFF

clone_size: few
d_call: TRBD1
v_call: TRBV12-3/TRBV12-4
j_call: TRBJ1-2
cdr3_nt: TGTGCCAGCAGTGCCCGGGACAGGCTTTATGGCTACACCTTC
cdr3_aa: CASSARDRLYGYTF

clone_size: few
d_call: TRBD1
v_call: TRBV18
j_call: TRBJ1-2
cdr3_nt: TGTGCCAGCTCACCACGGCAGGGGGATAACTATGGCTACACCTTC
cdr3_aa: CASSPRQGDNYGYTF

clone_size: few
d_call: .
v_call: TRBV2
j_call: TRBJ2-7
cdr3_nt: TGTGCCAGCAGTGACCTAGTGTCCTACGAGCAGTACTTC
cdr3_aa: CASSDLVSYEQYF

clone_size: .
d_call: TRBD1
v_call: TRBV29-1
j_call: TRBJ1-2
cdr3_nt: TGCAGCGTTGAGAACAGGGGGTCTCATGGCTACACCTTC
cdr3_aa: CSVENRGSHGYTF

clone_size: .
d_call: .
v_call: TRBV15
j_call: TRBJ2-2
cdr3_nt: TGTGCCACCAGCAGAGATAGGACAGTTAGCACCGGGGAGCGGTTTTTT
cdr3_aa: CATSRDRTVSTGERFF

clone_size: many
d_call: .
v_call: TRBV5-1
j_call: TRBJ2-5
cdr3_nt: TGCGCCAGCAGCTTGGGAGGGATACAAGAGACCCAGTACTTC
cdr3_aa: CASSLGGIQETQYF

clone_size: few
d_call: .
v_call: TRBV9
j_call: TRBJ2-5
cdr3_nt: TGTGCCAGCAGCGTAGGATCAGGACGGCGTTTTCAAGAGACCCAGTACTTC
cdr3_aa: CASSVGSGRRFQETQYF

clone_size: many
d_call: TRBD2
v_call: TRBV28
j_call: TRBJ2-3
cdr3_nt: TGTGCCAGCAGTTATCCCGGACTAGCGTACGGTGTTGTCGCAGATACGCAGTATTTT
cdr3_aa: CASSYPGLAYGVVADTQYF

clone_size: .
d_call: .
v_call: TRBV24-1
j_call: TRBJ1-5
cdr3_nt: TGTGCCACCGATGTGGACGGGAACCAGCCCCAGCATTTT
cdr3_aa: CATDVDGNQPQHF

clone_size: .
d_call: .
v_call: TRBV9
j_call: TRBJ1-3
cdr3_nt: TGTGCCAGCAGCTCCCAGAGGGCCTCTGGAAACACCATATATTTT
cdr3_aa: CASSSQRASGNTIYF

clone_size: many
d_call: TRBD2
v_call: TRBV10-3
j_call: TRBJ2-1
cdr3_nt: TGTGCCATCAGTGGACCCCCGACTAGCGGGGACTACAATGAGCAGTTCTTC
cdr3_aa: CAISGPPTSGDYNEQFF

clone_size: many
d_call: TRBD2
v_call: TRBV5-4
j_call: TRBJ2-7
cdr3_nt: TGTGCCAGCAGCTTGGGGACTAGCGGGTCTTTCTACGAGCAGTACTTC
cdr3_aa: CASSLGTSGSFYEQYF

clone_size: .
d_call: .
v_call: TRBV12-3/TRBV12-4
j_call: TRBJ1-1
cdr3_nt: TGTGCCAGCACTCCAAGAGGGTTGAGGGCTGAAGCTTTCTTT
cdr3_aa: CASTPRGLRAEAFF

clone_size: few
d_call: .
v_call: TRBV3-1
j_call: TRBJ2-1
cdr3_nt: TGTGCCAGCAGCCAGCTGGACTTTAGCTACAATGAGCAGTTCTTC
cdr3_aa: CASSQLDFSYNEQFF

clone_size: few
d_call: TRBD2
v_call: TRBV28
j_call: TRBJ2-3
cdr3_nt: TGTGCCAGCAGTTCCGCTAGCGGTGGAGGGGATACGCAGTATTTT
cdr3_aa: CASSSASGGGDTQYF

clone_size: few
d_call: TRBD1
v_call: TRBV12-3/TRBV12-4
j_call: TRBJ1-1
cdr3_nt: TGTGCCAGCAGTTTAGGACAGGGGATCTCTGAAGCTTTCTTT
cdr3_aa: CASSLGQGISEAFF

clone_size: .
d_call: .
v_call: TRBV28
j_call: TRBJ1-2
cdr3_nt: TGTGCCAGCAGTTTATATGGGGGTGTTGGCTACACCTTC
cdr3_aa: CASSLYGGVGYTF

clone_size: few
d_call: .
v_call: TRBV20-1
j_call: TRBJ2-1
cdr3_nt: TGCAGTGCTAGGATGAATGAGCAGTTCTTC
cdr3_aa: CSARMNEQFF

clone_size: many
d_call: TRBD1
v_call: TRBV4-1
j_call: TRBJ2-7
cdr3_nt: TGCGCCAGCAGCCAACCGGACAGGCCCTACGAGCAGTACTTC
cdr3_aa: CASSQPDRPYEQYF

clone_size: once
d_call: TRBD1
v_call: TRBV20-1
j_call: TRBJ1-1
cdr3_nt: TGCAGTGCCCCCGGGACAGGGTGGTACACTGAAGCTTTCTTT
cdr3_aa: CSAPGTGWYTEAFF

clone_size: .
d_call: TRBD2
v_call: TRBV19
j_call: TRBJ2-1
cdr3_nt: TGTGCCAGTAGATTACTAGCGGGGGGTGCCAATGAGCAGTTCTTC
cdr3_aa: CASRLLAGGANEQFF

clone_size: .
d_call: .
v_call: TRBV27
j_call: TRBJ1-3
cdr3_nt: TGTGCCAGCAGGGAGGGGGGGCGTAACACCATATATTTT
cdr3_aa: CASREGGRNTIYF

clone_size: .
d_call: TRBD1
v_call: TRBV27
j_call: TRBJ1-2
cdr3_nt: TGTGCCAGCAGTAATCCAGGGGGCGGCTATGGCTACACCTTC
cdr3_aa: CASSNPGGGYGYTF

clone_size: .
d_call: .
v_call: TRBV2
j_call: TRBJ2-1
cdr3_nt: TGTGCCAGCAGGAGGGACTTCGCCTACAATGAGCAGTTCTTC
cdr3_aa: CASRRDFAYNEQFF

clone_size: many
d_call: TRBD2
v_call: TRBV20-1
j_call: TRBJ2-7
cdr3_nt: TGCAGTGCTAGGAGCTGGACTAGCGGGGGATACGAGCAGTACTTC
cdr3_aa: CSARSWTSGGYEQYF

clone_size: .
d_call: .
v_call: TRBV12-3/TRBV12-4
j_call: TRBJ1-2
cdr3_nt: TGTGCCAGCACCACCATTCCAGGGAACTGCTACACCTTC
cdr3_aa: CASTTIPGNCYTF

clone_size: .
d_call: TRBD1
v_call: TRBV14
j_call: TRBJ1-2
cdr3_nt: TGTGCCAGCAGCCTAGGGACAGGCAGCCTCTATGGCTACACCTTC
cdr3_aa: CASSLGTGSLYGYTF

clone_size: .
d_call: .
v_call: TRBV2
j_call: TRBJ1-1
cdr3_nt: TGTGCCAGCAGTGAACAACGGAACACTGAAGCTTTCTTT
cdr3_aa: CASSEQRNTEAFF

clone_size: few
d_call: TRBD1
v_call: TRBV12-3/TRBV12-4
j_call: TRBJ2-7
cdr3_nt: TGTGCCAGCAGTTTTCCGCCAAAAACAGGGGGCAACGAGCAGTACTTC
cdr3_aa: CASSFPPKTGGNEQYF

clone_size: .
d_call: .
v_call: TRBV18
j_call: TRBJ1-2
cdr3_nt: TGTGCCAGCTCACCGAGGGAAGGCTACACCTTC
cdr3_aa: CASSPREGYTF

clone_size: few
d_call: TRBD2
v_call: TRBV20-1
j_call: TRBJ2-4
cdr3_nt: TGCAGTGCTAGTGTTTCCAGCGGGAGGTACTTC
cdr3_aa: CSASVSSGRYF

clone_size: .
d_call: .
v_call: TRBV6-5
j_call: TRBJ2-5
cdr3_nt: TGTGCCAGCAGTTACTCGATGATATCCTCCCAAGAGACCCAGTACTTC
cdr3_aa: CASSYSMISSQETQYF

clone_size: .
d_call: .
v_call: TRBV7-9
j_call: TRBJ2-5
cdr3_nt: TGTGCCAGCAGCTTCTCCGTACAGAATGAGCAGTACTTC
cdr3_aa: CASSFSVQNEQYF

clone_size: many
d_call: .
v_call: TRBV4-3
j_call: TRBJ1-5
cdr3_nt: TGCGCCAGCAGCCTAGGGGTTTTGGGCAATCAGCCCCAGCATTTT
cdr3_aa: CASSLGVLGNQPQHF

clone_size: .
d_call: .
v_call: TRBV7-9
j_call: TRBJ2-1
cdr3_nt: TGTGCCAGCAGCTTAGCCGTAGCAAATGAGCAGTTCTTC
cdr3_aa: CASSLAVANEQFF

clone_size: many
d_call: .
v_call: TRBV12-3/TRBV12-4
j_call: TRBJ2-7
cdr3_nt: TGTGCCAGCACTAAGGATTCAGTCAGCTCCTACGAGCAGTACTTC
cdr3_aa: CASTKDSVSSYEQYF

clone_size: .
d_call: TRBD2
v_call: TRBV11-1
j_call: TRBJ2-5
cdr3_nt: TGTACCAGCAGCCCCCAGCGGGGGGTCCATGAGCAGTACTTC
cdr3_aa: CTSSPQRGVHEQYF

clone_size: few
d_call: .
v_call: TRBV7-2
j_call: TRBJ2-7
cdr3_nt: TGTGCCAGCAGCTTAGAGGGGGGGCTAGCGGCCTACGAGCAGTACTTC
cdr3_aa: CASSLEGGLAAYEQYF

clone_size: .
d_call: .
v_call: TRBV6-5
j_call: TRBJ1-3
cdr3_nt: TGTGCCGGCAGTTACGCCCGGGACTCTGGAAACACCATATATTTT
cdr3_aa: CAGSYARDSGNTIYF

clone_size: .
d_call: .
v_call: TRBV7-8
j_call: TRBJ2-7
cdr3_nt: TGTGCCAGCAGCCCCCTAGGGGGAGGTACCTACGAGCAGTACTTC
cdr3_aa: CASSPLGGGTYEQYF

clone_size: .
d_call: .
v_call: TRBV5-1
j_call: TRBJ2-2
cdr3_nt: TGCGCCAGCAGCTTGCGGCCGCGGGGGGAGCTGTTTTTT
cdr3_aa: CASSLRPRGELFF